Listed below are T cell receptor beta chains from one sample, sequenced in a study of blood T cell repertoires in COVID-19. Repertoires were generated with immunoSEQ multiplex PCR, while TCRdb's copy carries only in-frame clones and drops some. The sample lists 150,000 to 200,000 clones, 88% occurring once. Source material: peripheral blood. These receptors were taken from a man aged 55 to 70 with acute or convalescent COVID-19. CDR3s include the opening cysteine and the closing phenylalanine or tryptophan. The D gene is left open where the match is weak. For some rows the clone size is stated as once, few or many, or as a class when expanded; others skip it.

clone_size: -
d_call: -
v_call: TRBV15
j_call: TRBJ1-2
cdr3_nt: TGTGCCACCAGCAGCGATGACAGTCGCGGCTACACCTTC
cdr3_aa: CATSSDDSRGYTF

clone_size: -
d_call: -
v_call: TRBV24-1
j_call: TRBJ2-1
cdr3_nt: TGTGCCACCAGTGACTACACTAGTTCCGCCTACAATGAGCAGTTCTTC
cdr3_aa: CATSDYTSSAYNEQFF

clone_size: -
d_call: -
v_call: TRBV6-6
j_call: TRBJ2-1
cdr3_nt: TGTGCCAGCAGTTACGGAGTGAATGAGCAGTTCTTC
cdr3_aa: CASSYGVNEQFF

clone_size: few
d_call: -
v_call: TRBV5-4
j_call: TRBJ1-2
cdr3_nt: TGTGCCAGCAGCTTGTCCGCTAGTTCAATCTATGGCTACACCTTC
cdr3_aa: CASSLSASSIYGYTF

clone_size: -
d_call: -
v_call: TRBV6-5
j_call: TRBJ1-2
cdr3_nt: TGTGCCAGCAGAAAGGGGTTGAGCTATGGCTACACCTTC
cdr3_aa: CASRKGLSYGYTF

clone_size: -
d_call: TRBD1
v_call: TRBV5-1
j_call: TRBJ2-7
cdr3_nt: TGCGCCAGCAGCTTCCAGGGGGCGCCCGAGCAGTACTTC
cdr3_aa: CASSFQGAPEQYF

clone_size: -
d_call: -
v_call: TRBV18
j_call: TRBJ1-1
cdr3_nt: TGTGCCAGCTCACCGACCAGGGACACTGAAGCTTTCTTT
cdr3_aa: CASSPTRDTEAFF

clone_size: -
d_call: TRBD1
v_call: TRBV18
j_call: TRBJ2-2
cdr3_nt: TGTGCCAGCTCTTTAGGACAGGGGTTCGCGAACACCGGGGAGCTGTTTTTT
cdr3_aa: CASSLGQGFANTGELFF

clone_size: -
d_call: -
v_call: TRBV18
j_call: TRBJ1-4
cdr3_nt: TGTGCCAGCTCACCTGACGTATTTCCGGGTGAAAAACTGTTTTTT
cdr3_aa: CASSPDVFPGEKLFF

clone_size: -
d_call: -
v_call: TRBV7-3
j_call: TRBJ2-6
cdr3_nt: TGTGCCAGCAGCTCGAGGGCTGGGGCCAACGTCCTGACTTTC
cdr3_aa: CASSSRAGANVLTF

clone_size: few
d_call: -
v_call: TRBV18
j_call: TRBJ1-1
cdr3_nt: TGTGCCAGCTCACCGGACAAGTACTCCGTTGAAGCTTTCTTT
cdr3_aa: CASSPDKYSVEAFF

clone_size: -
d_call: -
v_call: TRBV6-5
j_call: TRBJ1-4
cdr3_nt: TGTGCCAGCAGTTACTTCACGACAGGAACTAATGAAAAACTGTTTTTT
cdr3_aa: CASSYFTTGTNEKLFF

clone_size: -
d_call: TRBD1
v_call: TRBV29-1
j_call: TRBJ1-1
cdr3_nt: TGCAGCGTTCCCGGGACAGGGGCCAGAACCAACACTGAAGCTTTCTTT
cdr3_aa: CSVPGTGARTNTEAFF

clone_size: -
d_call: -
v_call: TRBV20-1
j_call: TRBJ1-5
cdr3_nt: TGCAGTGCTAGTAGCGGGGGGAGAAGCAATCAGCCCCAGCATTTT
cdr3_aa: CSASSGGRSNQPQHF

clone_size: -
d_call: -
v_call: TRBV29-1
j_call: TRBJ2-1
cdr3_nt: TGCAGTGAGCGAGAAGAGTTAAGGCAGTTCTTC
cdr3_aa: CSEREELRQFF

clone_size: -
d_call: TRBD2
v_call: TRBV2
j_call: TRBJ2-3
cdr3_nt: TGTGCCAGCAGGAGACTTCTAGCGGGAGGATCTCCCGTGTCTGTGCAGTATTTT
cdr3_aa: CASRRLLAGGSPVSVQYF

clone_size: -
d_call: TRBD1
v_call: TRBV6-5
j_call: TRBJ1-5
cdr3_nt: TGTGCCGGGGGGGACAGGGTCTTCAATCAGCCCCAGCATTTT
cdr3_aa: CAGGDRVFNQPQHF

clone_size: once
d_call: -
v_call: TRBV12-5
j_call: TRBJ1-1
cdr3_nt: TGTGCTAGTGGTTTGGGCCGGAGAGCTTTCTTT
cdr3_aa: CASGLGRRAFF

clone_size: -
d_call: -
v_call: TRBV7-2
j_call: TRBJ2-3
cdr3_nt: TGTGCCAGCAGCTCCGAGGATACGCAGTATTTT
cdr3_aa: CASSSEDTQYF

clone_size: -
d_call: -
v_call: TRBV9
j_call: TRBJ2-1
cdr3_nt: TGTGCCAGCAGCGTAGCTCCTATAACCAATGAGCAGTTCTTC
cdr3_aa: CASSVAPITNEQFF

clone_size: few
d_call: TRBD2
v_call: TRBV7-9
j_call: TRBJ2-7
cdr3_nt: TGTGCCAGCAGCTCCTCTAGCGGAACCTACGAGCAGTACTTC
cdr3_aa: CASSSSSGTYEQYF

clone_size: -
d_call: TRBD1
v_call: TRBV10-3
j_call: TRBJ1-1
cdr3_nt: TGTGCCATCAGTGGGGACAGGGGGCAAGGGAACACTGAAGCTTTCTTT
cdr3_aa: CAISGDRGQGNTEAFF

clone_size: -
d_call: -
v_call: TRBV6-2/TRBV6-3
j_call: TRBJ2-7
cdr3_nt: TGTGCCAGCAGTTACAGCGGCGTCCCCTACGAGCAGTACTTC
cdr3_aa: CASSYSGVPYEQYF

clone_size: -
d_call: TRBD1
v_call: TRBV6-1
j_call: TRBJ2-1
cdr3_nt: TGTGCCAGCAGTGAGACAGGGGGCGTCTACAATGAGCAGTTCTTC
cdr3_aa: CASSETGGVYNEQFF

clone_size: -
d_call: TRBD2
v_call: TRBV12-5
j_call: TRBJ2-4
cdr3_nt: TGTGCTAGTTCCCTTCGCGGGGGGGCCCTTAGACTAGCCAAAAACATTCAGTACTTC
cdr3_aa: CASSLRGGALRLAKNIQYF

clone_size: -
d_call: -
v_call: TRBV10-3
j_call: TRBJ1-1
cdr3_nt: TGTGCCATCAGTGAAGGCGGCAGGGGCCCCACTGAAGCTTTCTTT
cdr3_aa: CAISEGGRGPTEAFF

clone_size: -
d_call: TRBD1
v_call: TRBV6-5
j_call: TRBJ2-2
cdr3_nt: TGTGCCAGCGCCCGGGACAGGAGGACCGGGGAGCTGTTTTTT
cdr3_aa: CASARDRRTGELFF

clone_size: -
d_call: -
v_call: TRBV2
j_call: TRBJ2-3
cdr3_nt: TGTGCCAGCAGTCGGGAGACAGCCGGAGATACGCAGTATTTT
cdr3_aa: CASSRETAGDTQYF

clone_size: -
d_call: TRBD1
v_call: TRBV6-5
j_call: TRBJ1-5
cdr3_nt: TGTGCCAGCAGGGACAGGGATAGCAATCAGCCCCAGCATTTT
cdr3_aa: CASRDRDSNQPQHF

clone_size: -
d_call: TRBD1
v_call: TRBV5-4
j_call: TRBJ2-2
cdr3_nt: TGTGCCAGCAGCTTGCGGGACAGGAGGGCCGGGGAGCTGTTTTTT
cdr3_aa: CASSLRDRRAGELFF

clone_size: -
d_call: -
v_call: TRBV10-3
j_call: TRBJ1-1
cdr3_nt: TGTGCCATCAGTGACAGGCTGAACACTGAAGCTTTCTTT
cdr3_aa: CAISDRLNTEAFF

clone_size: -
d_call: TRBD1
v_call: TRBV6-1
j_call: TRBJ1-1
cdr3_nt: TGTGCCAGCAGTGACAGGACAGGGGTGTGGACTGAAGCTTTCTTT
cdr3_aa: CASSDRTGVWTEAFF

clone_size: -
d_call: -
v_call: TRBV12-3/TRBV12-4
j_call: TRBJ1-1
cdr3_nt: TGTGCCAGCGGCTATGGACAAGACACTGAAGCTTTCTTT
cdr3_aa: CASGYGQDTEAFF

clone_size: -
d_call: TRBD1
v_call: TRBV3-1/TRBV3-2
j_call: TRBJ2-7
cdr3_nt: TGTGCCAGCAGCCCTCTAACAGGGGACAGAGAGCAGTACTTC
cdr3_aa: CASSPLTGDREQYF

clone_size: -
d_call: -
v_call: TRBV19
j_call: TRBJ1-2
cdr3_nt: TGTGCCAGTAAGGGAGCGCGCGAATTGGACTATGGCTACACCTTC
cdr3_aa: CASKGARELDYGYTF

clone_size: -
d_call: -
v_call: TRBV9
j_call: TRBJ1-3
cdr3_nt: TGTGCCAGCAATCCGAGCTCTGGAAACACCATATATTTT
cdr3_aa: CASNPSSGNTIYF

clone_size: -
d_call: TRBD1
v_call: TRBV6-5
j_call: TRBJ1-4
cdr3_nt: TGTGCCAGCAACACGCAGGGGGCAACTAATGAAAAACTGTTTTTT
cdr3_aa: CASNTQGATNEKLFF

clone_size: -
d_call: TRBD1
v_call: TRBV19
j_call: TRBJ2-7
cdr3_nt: TGTGCCAGTAGGAACCCCAGGGGGCCTTACTACGAGCAGTACTTC
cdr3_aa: CASRNPRGPYYEQYF

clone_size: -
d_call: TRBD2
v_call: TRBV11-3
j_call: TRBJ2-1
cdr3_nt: TGTGCCAGCAGCTTACGGGTAGCGGGAGGCCAGCTCGAGCAGTTCTTC
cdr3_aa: CASSLRVAGGQLEQFF

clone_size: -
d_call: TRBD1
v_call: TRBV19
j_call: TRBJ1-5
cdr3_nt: TGTGCCAGTATCCGCAGGGGGATGTCGAATCAGCCCCAGCATTTT
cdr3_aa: CASIRRGMSNQPQHF

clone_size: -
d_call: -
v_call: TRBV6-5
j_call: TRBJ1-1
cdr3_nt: TGTGCCAGTCAAAGGGCGGCAGGGACTGAAGCTTTCTTT
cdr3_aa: CASQRAAGTEAFF

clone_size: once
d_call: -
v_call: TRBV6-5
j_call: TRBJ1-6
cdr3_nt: TGTGCCAGCAGTTACTCGCCGGGGGGTTTGGCCCTCCGCTTT
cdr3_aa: CASSYSPGGLALRF

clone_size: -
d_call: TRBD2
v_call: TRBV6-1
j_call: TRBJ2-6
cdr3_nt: TGTGCCAGCAGTGCTCTAGCGGGGGGTGCCTCTGGGGCCAACGTCCTGACTTTC
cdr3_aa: CASSALAGGASGANVLTF

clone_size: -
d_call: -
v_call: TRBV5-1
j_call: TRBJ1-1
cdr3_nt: TGCGCCAGCAGCTTGGCGGTACAGGATCAAGCTTTCTTT
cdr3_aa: CASSLAVQDQAFF

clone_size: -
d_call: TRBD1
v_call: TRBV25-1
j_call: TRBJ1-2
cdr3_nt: TGTGCCAGCAGTGCACCCCGTGGACAGGGATATGGCTACACCTTC
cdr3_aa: CASSAPRGQGYGYTF

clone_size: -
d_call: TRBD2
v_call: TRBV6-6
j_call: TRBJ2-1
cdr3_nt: TGTGCCAGCAGTGCAGTAGCGGGAGGGCCAGGCAATGAGCAGTTCTTC
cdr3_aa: CASSAVAGGPGNEQFF

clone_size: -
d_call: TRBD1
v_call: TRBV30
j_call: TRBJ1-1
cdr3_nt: TGTGCCTGGACGATAATGGGACAGGGGGCGCGTGGAGCTTTCTTT
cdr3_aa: CAWTIMGQGARGAFF

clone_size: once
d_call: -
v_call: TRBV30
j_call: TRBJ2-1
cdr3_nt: TGTGCCTGGAGTCTTCCCGGGGGGCCTTACAATGAGCAGTTCTTC
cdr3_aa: CAWSLPGGPYNEQFF

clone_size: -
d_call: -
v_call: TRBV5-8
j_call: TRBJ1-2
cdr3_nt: TGTGCCAGCAGCCGGGAGTACGGCTACACCTTC
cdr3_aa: CASSREYGYTF

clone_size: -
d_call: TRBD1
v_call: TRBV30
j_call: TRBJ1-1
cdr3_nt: TGTGCCTGGTGGACAGGGATATCTCGAGCTTTCTTT
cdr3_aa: CAWWTGISRAFF

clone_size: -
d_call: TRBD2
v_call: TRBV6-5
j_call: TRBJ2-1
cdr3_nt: TGTGCCAGCAGTTCGGGGGTAGCGGGAGTAGGGCAGTTCTTC
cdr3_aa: CASSSGVAGVGQFF

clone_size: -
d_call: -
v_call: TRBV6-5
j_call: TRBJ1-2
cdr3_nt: TGTGCCAGCAGTCGAGGACAGAACTATGGCTACACCTTC
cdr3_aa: CASSRGQNYGYTF

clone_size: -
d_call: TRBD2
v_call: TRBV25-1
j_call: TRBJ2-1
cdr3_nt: TGTGCCAGCAGTGCCCTAGCGGGAGTCTACAATGAGCAGTTCTTC
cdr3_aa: CASSALAGVYNEQFF

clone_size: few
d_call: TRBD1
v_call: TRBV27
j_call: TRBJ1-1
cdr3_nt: TGTGCCAGCAGTTTTGGTGGTGGACAGGGATACTCATGGCGCACTGAAGCTTTCTTT
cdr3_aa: CASSFGGGQGYSWRTEAFF

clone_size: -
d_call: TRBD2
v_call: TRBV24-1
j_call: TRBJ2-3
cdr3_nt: TGTGCCACCAGTGATCCCCCAAATAGCGGGAGTACAGATACGCAGTATTTT
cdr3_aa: CATSDPPNSGSTDTQYF